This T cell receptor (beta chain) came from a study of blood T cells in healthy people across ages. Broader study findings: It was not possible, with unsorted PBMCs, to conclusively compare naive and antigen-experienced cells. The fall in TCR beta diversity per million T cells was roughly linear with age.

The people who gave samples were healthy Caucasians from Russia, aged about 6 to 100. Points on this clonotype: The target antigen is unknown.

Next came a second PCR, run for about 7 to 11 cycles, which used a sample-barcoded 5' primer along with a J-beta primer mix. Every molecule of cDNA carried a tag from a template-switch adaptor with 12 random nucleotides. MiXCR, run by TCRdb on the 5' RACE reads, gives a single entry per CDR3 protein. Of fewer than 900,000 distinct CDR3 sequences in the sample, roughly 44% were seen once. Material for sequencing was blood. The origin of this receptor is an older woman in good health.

The DNA of the CDR3 is TGTGCCAGCAGCTTAGAGAACAGGGGCCAGCCCCAGCATTTT. Protein sequence: CASSLENRGQPQHF. V gene TRBV7-2 combines with J gene TRBJ1-5; 7 positions match TRBD1. V gave up 1 base and J gave up 7 bases; unmatched junction bases: 4. The CDR3 is 14 amino acids. Germline V gives CDR1 SGHTA, CDR2 FQGNSA.